The 28 T cell receptor beta chains given below trace back to one sample, sequenced in a study of CD8+CD57+ T cells in acquired aplastic anemia. Researchers used genomic DNA as the template to profile TCR beta VDJ and CDR3. MiXCR was run by TCRdb on the reads, yielding one entry per CDR3 protein. This repertoire shows hundreds of thousands of distinct CDR3 sequences, around 50% found once; its top ten account for just under 20%. Whoever was chosen for sequencing had shown CD8+CD57+ cell expansion by flow cytometry. Sequences were obtained from sorted CD4+, CD8+, or CD8+CD57+ T cells (not recorded which) from PBMCs. These receptor sequences come from a human donor with aplastic anemia.

This clonotype has just a few counts. CDR3 in amino acids: CSVSSNQPQHF. CDR3 nucleotides: TGCAGTGTCTCCAGCAATCAGCCCCAGCATTTT. The V call is TRBV20-1, the J call TRBJ1-5; D remains unclear. With 7 bases removed from V and 1 base from J, the gap between germline ends came to 5 bases. CDR1 and CDR2 (germline): DFQATT, SNEGSKA (reference sequence). The CDR3 loop spans 11 amino acids.

The chain carries TRBV6-5 and TRBJ2-7; 10 nucleotides agree with TRBD1. Germline CDR1 is MNHEY and CDR2 is SVGAGI. Losses at the gene ends were 2 bases for V and 6 bases for J; bases not matched to a gene: 7. This CDR3 comprises 15 residues. The CDR3 here is CASSYLATGGPEQYF. CDR3 coding DNA: TGTGCCAGCAGTTACCTTGCGACAGGGGGCCCCGAGCAGTACTTC.

The chain links TRBV7-2 to TRBJ2-1; D unclear. In germline, CDR1 is SGHTA, CDR2 FQGNSA. The CDR3 consists of 15 residues. V was pared by 6 bases and J by 0 bases, with 12 bases between. This CDR3 reads CASSLLQSSYNEQFF. The CDR3 bases are TGTGCCAGCAGTTTACTCCAAAGCTCCTACAATGAGCAGTTCTTC.

This clonotype was detected ten times or more. The gene calls are TRBV6-5 and TRBJ1-6; D is undetermined. V was shortened by 0 bases and J by 7 bases, with 16 bases between the two germline ends. CDR1 and CDR2 (germline): MNHEY, SVGAGI. CDR3 size: 17 residues. DNA of the CDR3: TGTGCCAGCAGTTACTCTAGTGAGGACGGAGGGAATTCACCCCTCCACTTT. Encoded protein: CASSYSSEDGGNSPLHF.

This clonotype was picked up a small number of times. The chain is built from TRBV5-1 and TRBJ2-7; 9 nucleotides match TRBD1. Germline CDR1 is SGHRS and CDR2 is YFSETQ. V lost 4 bases to trimming and J lost 7 bases; unmatched junction nucleotides: 12. This CDR3 has 15 amino acids. The DNA of the CDR3 is TGCGCCAGCAGCCAGTACGGGACAGGGAGGGATGAGCAGTACTTC. Its protein is CASSQYGTGRDEQYF.

This clonotype was counted between two and nine times. The chain recombines TRBV2 with TRBJ1-6; 10 bases fit TRBD1. The V gene's germline CDR1 is SNHLY and CDR2 FYNNEI. The CDR3 has 18 residues. V lost 5 bases and J lost 6; bases outside the gene matches: 13. Here the CDR3 reads CASSPGQGWTGINSPLHF. Here the CDR3 DNA reads TGTGCCAGCAGTCCGGGACAGGGGTGGACCGGGATTAATTCACCCCTCCACTTT.

The chain joins TRBV7-2 to TRBJ1-5, with D possibly being TRBD1 (6 bases). Germline-derived CDR1 and CDR2 are SGHTA and FQGNSA. This CDR3 has 16 amino acids. Deletions cut 0 bases from V and 4 bases from J, with 13 bases between. The CDR3 bases are TGTGCCAGCAGCTTAGCAGGGGGTAGCCCTAATCAGCCCCAGCATTTT. It translates to CASSLAGGSPNQPQHF.

This clonotype showed up just a few times. Written as DNA, the CDR3 is TGTGCCAGCAGCTACAAGGGGGCCGGGACTAGCTACAACGAGCAGTACGTC. It is translated as CASSYKGAGTSYNEQYV. The chain recombines TRBV11-3 with TRBJ2-7, with 9 bases that match TRBD2. Germline V gene data show CDR1 as SGHNT and CDR2 as YENEEA. This CDR3 comprises 17 residues. V lost 4 bases and J lost 5; bases outside the gene matches: 15.

The V call is TRBV7-9, the J call TRBJ1-4; TRBD1 matches at 7 bases. Germline lookup yields CDR1 SEHNR and CDR2 FQNEAQ (reference sequence). With 0 bases clipped from V and 5 bases from J, the junction kept 6 bases outside the gene matches. This CDR3 spans 16 amino acids. CDR3 loop: CASSLASTGINEKLFF. The CDR3 DNA follows: TGTGCCAGCAGCTTAGCCTCGACAGGGATAAATGAAAAACTGTTTTTT.

There are many counts of this clonotype. V gene TRBV2 combines with J gene TRBJ1-5; 7 nucleotides match TRBD1. CDR1 and CDR2 from the germline V gene are SNHLY and FYNNEI. The J segment lost 1 base and the V segment lost 9 bases, leaving 3 bases of the junction unmatched. The CDR3 runs 13 residues. The CDR3 reads CASTGQSNQPQHF. The CDR3 DNA sequence: TGTGCCAGTACGGGACAGAGCAATCAGCCCCAGCATTTT.

The chain combines TRBV12-3 or TRBV12-4 with TRBJ1-3; D is possibly TRBD1 (5 bases). This CDR3 has 15 residues. Trimming cost V 3 bases and J 4 bases, with 13 bases left between them. The CDR3 loop reads CASSLIMGRGNTIYF. The CDR3 region has the DNA TGTGCCAGCAGTTTGATTATGGGGCGGGGAAACACCATATATTTT.

This clonotype showed up many times. This rearrangement joins TRBV19 to TRBJ1-6, with 8 bases that match TRBD1. CDR1 and CDR2 from the germline V gene are LNHDA and SQIVND (reference sequence). CDR3 length: 16 residues. The junction had 8 bases not matched to a gene; V was cut back by 5 bases and J by 5 bases. In nucleotides, the CDR3 is TGTGCCAGTAGTCGCGGACAGGGTCAGAATAATTCACCCCTCCACTTT. Translating gives CASSRGQGQNNSPLHF.

This clonotype was seen only a few times. CDR3 region: CAIMSDTDTQYF. The DNA of the CDR3 is TGTGCCATCATGTCGGACACAGATACGCAGTATTTT. The chain employs TRBV10-3 and TRBJ2-3; D call uncertain. Germline CDR1 reads ENHRY; CDR2 reads SYGVKD. V lost 7 bases to trimming and J lost 2 bases, with 7 bases between them. CDR3 size: 12 residues.

In DNA, the CDR3 is TGTGCCAGTAGTCAACAGGGGGATTTCCAAGAGACCCAGTACTTC. This translates into CASSQQGDFQETQYF. This chain links TRBV19 with TRBJ2-5, with 8 bases matching TRBD1. The CDR3 is made up of 15 amino acids. Looked up from germline, CDR1 is LNHDA and CDR2 is SQIVND (reference sequence). The J segment lost 1 base and the V segment lost 5 bases, leaving 6 bases of the junction unmatched.

The chain carries TRBV20-1 and TRBJ1-4; TRBD1 agrees at 8 bases. The J segment lost 3 bases and the V segment lost 3 bases, leaving 0 bases of the junction unmatched. This CDR3 is built from 13 residues. Germline loops: CDR1 DFQATT, CDR2 SNEGSKA (reference sequence). CDR3 nucleotide sequence: TGCAGTGCTAGGGGACAGGCTAATGAAAAACTGTTTTTT. Protein sequence: CSARGQANEKLFF.

This clonotype was seen ten or more times. The chain links TRBV15 to TRBJ2-7; D is possibly TRBD1 or TRBD2 (6 bases each). V was shortened by 0 bases and J by 3 bases, with 9 bases between the two germline ends. CDR3 length: 14 amino acids. Per the germline V gene, CDR1 is LNHNV and CDR2 is YYDKDF (reference sequence). This CDR3 reads CATSRDRGVYEQYF. CDR3 nucleotide sequence: TGTGCCACCAGCAGAGATAGGGGGGTCTACGAGCAGTACTTC.

Only a few counts were recorded for this clonotype. This may come from a read error, since a much larger clone is one base off. The V call is TRBV11-2, the J call TRBJ2-7, with 8 bases identical to TRBD2. Germline CDR1 SGHAT, CDR2 FQNNGV. CDR3 length: 15 amino acids. This CDR3 reads CASSQEGGGSYEQYF. Here the CDR3 DNA reads TGCGCCAGCAGCCAAGAGGGCGGGGGGTCCTACGAGCAGTACTTC. Full variable domain (missing parts from reference TRBV11-2 and TRBJ2-7): EAGVAQSPRYKIIEKRQSVAFWCNPISGHATLYWYQQILGQGPKLLIQFQNNGVVDDSQLPKDRFSAERLKGVDSTLKIQPAKLEDSAVYLCASSQEGGGSYEQYFGPGTRLTVT.

This clonotype has at least ten counts. The J gene is TRBJ2-2, the V gene TRBV11-2, with TRBD1 matching over 8 bases. The CDR3 sequence is 18 residues long. The germline V gene has CDR1 SGHAT and CDR2 FQNNGV. Trimming took 2 bases from V and 5 from J; bases not matched to a gene: 13. The CDR3 region is CASSLRLGGTGETGELFF. The CDR3 nucleotides are TGTGCCAGCAGCTTAAGGCTGGGCGGGACAGGCGAGACCGGGGAGCTGTTTTTT.

This clonotype has a count of ten or more. J is TRBJ2-3 and V is TRBV5-1; 8 nucleotides agree with TRBD2. V lost 0 bases, J lost 1 base, and 4 bases stayed unmatched. CDR3 size: 16 residues. The germline CDR1 and CDR2 sequences are SGHRS and YFSETQ. CDR3 sequence (DNA): TGCGCCAGCAGCTTGGTTAGCGGGGTGGGCACAGATACGCAGTATTTT. It encodes CASSLVSGVGTDTQYF.

The chain has TRBV12-3 or TRBV12-4 and TRBJ1-1, with 10 bases matching TRBD1. This CDR3 region has 11 residues. V lost 4 bases to trimming and J lost 12 bases; unmatched junction nucleotides: 2. The CDR3 bases are TGTGCCAGCAGTTGGGACAGGGGCCCTTTCTTT. Amino acids: CASSWDRGPFF.

This clonotype has at least ten counts. The chain has TRBV5-1 and TRBJ1-5; D gene unclear. The CDR3 consists of 14 residues. Trimming removed 0 bases from V and 7 bases from J, with 11 bases in between. Germline values: CDR1 SGHRS, CDR2 YFSETQ. The CDR3 DNA is TGCGCCAGCAGCTTGGTGCCGGGAGAACAGCCCCAGCATTTT. It specifies CASSLVPGEQPQHF. Combining the CDR3 with reference TRBV5-1 and TRBJ1-5 gives the whole variable domain KAGVTQTPRYLIKTRGQQVTLSCSPISGHRSVSWYQQTPGQGLQFLFEYFSETQRNKGNFPGRFSGRQFSNSRSEMNVSTLELGDSALYLCASSLVPGEQPQHFGDGTRLSIL.

The V and J genes are TRBV20-1 and TRBJ2-7; 13 bases line up with TRBD2. Trimming took 4 bases from V and 0 from J; bases not matched to a gene: 15. From germline, CDR1 is DFQATT and CDR2 SNEGSKA (reference sequence). The CDR3 consists of 19 residues. The CDR3, as DNA: TGCAGTGCTATCGGGACCGGGACTAGCGGGGCCTCTAGCTCCTACGAGCAGTACTTC. Translating gives CSAIGTGTSGASSSYEQYF.

This clonotype has more than one count but fewer than ten. The chain combines TRBV15 with TRBJ2-7; 13 bases map to TRBD2. CDR1 LNHNV and CDR2 YYDKDF come from the germline V gene (reference sequence). This CDR3 has 17 residues. Trimming cost V 3 bases and J 7 bases; bases outside gene matches: 12. This CDR3 is CATSSRTSGGLYWEQYF. CDR3 DNA: TGTGCCACCAGCAGCCGGACTAGCGGGGGATTATATTGGGAGCAGTACTTC.

This chain links TRBV6-6 with TRBJ1-5, with 7 bases identical to TRBD1. After removal of 7 bases from V and 0 bases from J, the junction contained 6 bases not matched to a gene. This CDR3 has 15 residues. Germline V gene sequence: CDR1 MNHNY, CDR2 SVGAGI (reference sequence). For the CDR3, the DNA is TGTGCCAGCAATAAGGGGGCGCATAGCAATCAGCCCCAGCATTTT. Protein product: CASNKGAHSNQPQHF.

There are many counts of this clonotype. The V call is TRBV19, the J call TRBJ2-1; 7 nucleotides match TRBD2. Losses at the gene ends were 1 base for V and 1 base for J; bases not matched to a gene: 4. The CDR3 length is 16 residues. Germline V lookup: CDR1 LNHDA, CDR2 SQIVND (reference sequence). The CDR3 DNA sequence: TGTGCCAGTAGTATAGTCCCGGGGGGTTCCTACAATGAGCAGTTCTTC. This translates into CASSIVPGGSYNEQFF.

This clonotype was observed at least ten times. V is TRBV7-9 and J is TRBJ1-2; no firm D call. The ends were cut back, 1 base at V and 7 bases at J, with 10 bases in the middle. The germline V gene encodes CDR1 SEHNR and CDR2 FQNEAQ (reference sequence). The length of the CDR3 is 13 residues. DNA of the CDR3: TGTGCCAGCAGCTTAGAGTCCCTCGTTGGCTACACCTTC. This sequence encodes CASSLESLVGYTF.

The chain combines TRBV3-1 with TRBJ2-5; 7 bases are a match to TRBD2. Germline V gene lookup returns CDR1 LGHDT and CDR2 YNNKEL (reference sequence). V was clipped by 0 bases and J by 2 bases; unmatched bases: 3. The CDR3 spans 15 residues. The CDR3 reads CASSQDAGEQETQYF. The CDR3 region has the DNA TGTGCCAGCAGCCAAGATGCGGGGGAGCAAGAGACCCAGTACTTC.

The chain is built from TRBV24-1 and TRBJ1-2; 8 nucleotides match TRBD1. With 5 bases clipped from V and 8 bases from J, the junction kept 12 bases outside the gene matches. CDR1 is KGHDR and CDR2 is SFDVKD in the germline V gene. The CDR3 covers 15 residues. In DNA, the CDR3 is TGTGCCACCAGTGCCTTAGCAGGGGGCGCTATGGGCTACACCTTC. This codes for CATSALAGGAMGYTF.